The text below deals with one T cell receptor beta chain. This clonotype was seen many times. No cognate antigen has been identified for it. Base qualities are not provided; no much larger clone lies one nucleotide away. This sample is drawn from a study of naive and memory T cell subsets (dated by TCRdb to about 2017). Broadly, across the study: An open-source, UMI-based TCR alpha and beta sequencing pipeline was applied to sorted naive and memory peripheral blood T cell subsets. RNA was DNase-treated and reverse transcribed with TCR constant-region primers, mostly using SuperScript III. The functional CMV T cell responses agreed completely with IgG serology results. General findings and caveats noted by the study authors: Following error correction, more than 95% of naive TCR sequences occurred only once, which made naive abundance distributions much steeper than those of memory subsets. A clonotype was defined as a single alpha or beta chain sequence rather than as a paired alpha/beta receptor. TCR abundance followed a power law with an exponent that was different for naive and memory subsets but consistent across the three individuals. RNA-based TCR counts may be affected by expression changes linked to T cell activation and differentiation. No ground truth was available to validate the repertoire findings for the naive and memory subsets. In both CD4 and CD8 cells, going from naive through CM, EM and EMRA, the Gini index went up while Shannon and inverse Simpson diversity went down. A few larger clonotypes were found in naive repertoires, especially CD8, and these larger clonotypes were possibly memory cells re-expressing CD45RA.

CDR1 is given as MNHEY and CDR2 as SVGEGT, both from the germline V gene. From its cysteine to its phenylalanine, the CDR3 spans 17 amino acids. Solely the CDR3 DNA is kept, with 51 bases framed from the first base. The germline V and J ends show losses of 2 bases and 4 bases respectively, and no gene match explains 9 bases of the junction. Library preparation was by UMI-ligation and nested PCR. An equimolar mix of two oligonucleotides covering both TRBC1 and TRBC2 was used as the beta constant-region primer. The ligated cDNA went through four rounds of PCR with nested alpha and beta constant-region primers together with the SP2 primer. A single-stranded oligonucleotide containing the SP2 primer and a 12-nucleotide UMI was joined to the 3' end of the cDNA by T4 RNA ligase 1. The ligation reaction was kept at 16 degrees C for roughly 18-25 hours. PCR2 was typically performed as a SYBR Green qPCR and was stopped at a predetermined threshold so that over-amplification was prevented. Agencourt AMPure XP magnetic beads were used for all purifications after the first. Libraries were quantified by Qubit and checked on a TapeStation, with a main peak expected near 650 bp. Pooled libraries were sequenced on an Illumina MiSeq with v2 2x251 paired-end kits, typically giving about 0.95-2.2 million reads per sample. Each sample library was pooled at 4 to 5 nM, and about 4.5-7.5% PhiX was included to improve cluster recognition. The original pipeline was this. V and J genes were assigned to Demultiplexor-processed FASTQ reads by Decombinator through tag matching, with a single base-pair mismatch being allowed. By using UMIs, Collapsinator corrected both sequencing errors and the frequency errors caused by PCR heterogeneity. CDR3Translator translated TCRs and extracted CDR3s from the conserved cysteine to the FGXG phenylalanine, flagging non-productive sequences. Gini, Shannon entropy and inverse Simpson indices were calculated on repertoires subsampled to equal numbers of UMI-defined TCRs. Power-law fits to clonotype abundance distributions were performed by maximum likelihood within the linear range. For one naive CD8 sample, the pipeline and MIGEC produced similar UMI counts, unique TCR numbers and clonal distributions. One analysis removed from the naive repertoire any naive TCRs that were also present in any memory subset from the same donor. Repertoires were searched for about 7,000 CMV-associated CDR3 sequences compiled from VDJdb and a published dataset. In TCRdb, the public reads were trimmed at Q25 with fastp and aligned with MiXCR, with productive beta chains retained. Under each unique CDR3 protein, matching rows form one entry showing the most common genes and DNA. The V and J calls come from TCRdb's annotation, not from the publication. Within this sample are over 110,000 distinct CDR3 sequences, with 15% to 20% of them counted one time only. Clones ranked in the top ten supply 0.6% to 0.8% of the sample.

Separate amplification of TCR alpha and beta chain libraries was performed from the second PCR step onward. Donor CMV status was determined by IFNgamma production from CD4+ T cells after overnight stimulation of fresh PBMCs with CMV viral lysate. Miltenyi beads were used first to positively select CD4 T cells, and CD8 T cells were then positively selected from the CD4-negative fraction. Cells stained for CD3, CD4, CD8, CD45RA, CD27 and a live/dead dye were sorted on a BD Aria II into four subsets by CD45RA and CD27. Three healthy volunteers provided blood, and the blood of each volunteer was split into CD4 and CD8 T cells and then into four differentiation subsets. Approximately 130 ml of peripheral blood was drawn per donor, and PBMC were isolated by Ficoll-Paque PLUS density-gradient centrifugation. Sorted cells were lysed in RLT buffer, and RNA was extracted with a Qiagen RNeasy kit and stored at -80°C.

Sequencing was done on a sample of naive CD8+ T cells from blood. According to the study, the label for this sample's cell subset or site signals: naive T cells, CD45RA high CD27+. The sequence joins TRBV6-2 or TRBV6-3 to TRBJ2-1, with 9 central nucleotides matching TRBD2. This TCR was recovered from a human donor in good health. The DNA sequence is as follows: TGTGCCAGCAGTTACCTTATTAGCGGGAGTGGGTACAATGAGCAGTTCTTC. Its translation is CASSYLISGSGYNEQFF.